The clone carrying this TCR beta chain was detected many times. Its antigen is still unknown. The V and J ends lost 4 bases and 1 base, in that order; junction bases with no gene match: 0. This CDR3 has 13 amino acids. Germline loops: CDR1 SQVTM, CDR2 ANQGSEA. This entry belongs to a study of T cells after yellow fever vaccination. As for the study in general: The authors prepared low-cell-number fractions using SMART-Seq v4 Ultra Low Input. Study results and limitations: Overall, a small share of clonotypes was seen in both CD4 and CD8 compartments. A secondary response was less intense yet reached its peak sooner, at day 5 versus 15.

TCRdb re-analysed the 5' RACE reads in MiXCR, keeping a single row per CDR3 protein. The sample records roughly 160,000 distinct CDR3 sequences, 6.5% to 8.5% being singletons. The sample was CD4+ T cells sorted from PBMCs, taken about 5 days after the first yellow fever vaccination. The receptor's source is a man aged 18 to 29 who received the YFV17D yellow fever vaccine. The J gene is TRBJ2-3, the V gene TRBV29-1, with 9 nucleotides matching TRBD2. CDR3 loop: CSVGTSGTDTQYF. CDR3 DNA sequence: TGCAGCGTTGGGACTAGCGGCACAGATACGCAGTATTTT.